These 14 T cell receptor beta chains share one sample of origin, sequenced in a study of blood T cells in healthy people across ages. Sample-barcoded 5' priming and a J-beta primer mix drove a second PCR of roughly 7 to 11 cycles. TCRdb reanalysed the 5' RACE reads using MiXCR and keeps one entry per CDR3 protein. The sample lists approximately 1.5 million distinct CDR3 sequences, roughly 32% occurring once. Sequenced: blood. The source is a woman in her thirties in good health.

The chain joins TRBV7-9 to TRBJ1-1; TRBD1 aligns across 7 bases. This CDR3 is built from 12 residues. Trimming cost V 4 bases and J 7 bases; bases outside gene matches: 3. The V gene's germline CDR1 is SEHNR and CDR2 FQNEAQ (reference sequence). CDR3: CASSSGQNEAFF. The CDR3 nucleotides are TGTGCCAGCAGCTCGGGACAGAATGAAGCTTTCTTT.

The chain recombines TRBV7-3 with TRBJ1-2; 9 bases fit TRBD1. This CDR3 region has 17 residues. The germline gives CDR1 SGHTA, CDR2 FQGTGA. Trimming at V came to 5 bases and at J to 3 bases, leaving 13 bases not matched to a gene. The CDR3: CASSHGQGPARDYGYTF. The CDR3 DNA sequence: TGTGCCAGCAGCCACGGACAGGGGCCCGCTCGGGACTATGGCTACACCTTC. Complete variable domain (other parts from reference TRBV7-3 and TRBJ1-2): GAGVSQTPSNKVTEKGKYVELRCDPISGHTALYWYRQSLGQGPEFLIYFQGTGAADDSGLPNDRFFAVRPEGSVSTLKIQRTERGDSAVYLCASSHGQGPARDYGYTFGSGTRLTVV.

This clonotype has more than one count but fewer than ten. The chain uses TRBV9 and TRBJ2-1, with 12 bases identical to TRBD2. The J call may be in error: the DNA end matches TRBJ2-7 better. Germline CDR1 reads SGDLS; CDR2 reads YYNGEE. This CDR3 contains 15 residues. The CDR3 DNA reads as TGTGCCAGCAGCCCTAGCGGGGGGGCCTACAATGAGCAGTACTTC. Translation: CASSPSGGAYNEQYF.

This clonotype was seen a few times. This chain links TRBV20-1 with TRBJ2-3; 8 positions match TRBD2. The V gene's germline CDR1 is DFQATT and CDR2 SNEGSKA (reference sequence). The ends lost 5 bases at V and 4 bases at J; junction bases unmatched: 8. The CDR3 sequence is 14 residues long. The CDR3 coding sequence is TGCAGTGCTGGGAGCGGGAGCGGGGCAGATACGCAGTATTTT. It specifies CSAGSGSGADTQYF.

Remarks on this clonotype: An end of the junction does not agree with germline; a read error may underlie this. The chain is built from TRBV12-3 or TRBV12-4 and TRBJ2-3; 8 positions agree with TRBD2. The length of the CDR3 is 16 residues. As DNA, the CDR3 is TGTGCCAGCAGTCCCCGGACGAGCGGGGGCACAGATGCGCAGTATTTT. Amino acids: CASSPRTSGGTDAQYF.

The rearrangement uses TRBV5-1 and TRBJ2-3; D is uncertain. The germline CDR1 and CDR2 sequences are SGHRS and YFSETQ. CDR3 length: 13 residues. Trimming stripped 1 base from V and 5 bases from J, with 8 bases between. In nucleotides, the CDR3 is TGCGCCAGCAGCTTGTCAGACCGAGATACGCAGTATTTT. This gives the protein CASSLSDRDTQYF.

This chain links TRBV20-1 with TRBJ1-2, with D maybe TRBD1 (6 bases). Germline lookup yields CDR1 DFQATT and CDR2 SNEGSKA (reference sequence). The germline V and J ends were trimmed by 3 bases and 4 bases, with 12 bases remaining between them. The CDR3 has 13 residues. The CDR3 loop is CSARNREGYGYTF. CDR3 coding DNA: TGCAGTGCTAGGAACAGGGAGGGCTATGGCTACACCTTC.

As regards this clonotype: A junction end diverges from the germline sequence, so it may reflect a read error. The chain uses TRBV6-1 and TRBJ2-5; D possibly corresponds to TRBD2 (5 bases). CDR1 is MNHNS, CDR2 SASEGT, per germline. The length of the CDR3 is 14 residues. The CDR3 protein is CTSSEYQRQETQYF. DNA for the CDR3: TGTACCAGCAGTGAATACCAGCGGCAAGAGACCCAGTACTTC.

V is TRBV12-5 and J is TRBJ2-5; the D gene is possibly TRBD2 (6 bases). The germline CDR1 and CDR2 sequences are LGHNT and FRNRAP. The CDR3 runs to 14 residues. V was cut by 6 bases and J by 4 bases, with 15 bases left in between. The CDR3 here is CASGTGLRGETQYF. CDR3 coding DNA: TGTGCTAGTGGCACGGGACTCCGAGGAGAGACCCAGTACTTC.

The chain uses TRBV7-9 and TRBJ2-7; perhaps TRBD1 as D (5 bases). From germline, CDR1 is SEHNR and CDR2 FQNEAQ (reference sequence). The V and J ends lost 7 bases and 5 bases respectively, with 24 bases between them. This CDR3 has 16 amino acids. The CDR3: CASNQTPLLFRDEQYF. The CDR3 DNA reads TGTGCCAGCAACCAAACTCCTTTGTTATTCAGGGACGAGCAGTACTTC.

This clonotype was picked up many times. The rearrangement links TRBV12-3 or TRBV12-4 to TRBJ1-2, with 7 bases aligning to TRBD1. The CDR3 is made up of 14 amino acids. The junction had 3 bases not matched to a gene; V was cut back by 4 bases and J by 1 base. This CDR3 is CASSSGTVNYGYTF. CDR3 sequence (DNA): TGTGCCAGCAGTTCAGGGACAGTTAACTATGGCTACACCTTC.

This clonotype was counted at least ten times. The chain employs TRBV20-1 and TRBJ2-7; TRBD1 aligns across 9 bases. Per germline, CDR1 DFQATT and CDR2 SNEGSKA (reference sequence). This CDR3 is 12 amino acids long. The CDR3 nucleotides are TGCAGCGCCGGGACAGGGAGCTACGAGCAGTACTTC. Its protein product is CSAGTGSYEQYF.

A note on this clonotype: A junction boundary mismatches the germline segment, possibly from a read error. This chain links TRBV7-9 with TRBJ2-5; weak D call: TRBD2 (5 bases). The CDR3 is 16 residues long. Germline CDR1 reads SEHNR; CDR2 reads FQNEAQ (reference sequence). The CDR3 is CASSLGVGVTREAQYF. DNA for the CDR3: TGTGCCAGCAGCTTAGGGGTGGGAGTCACTCGAGAGGCCCAGTACTTC.

Points on this clonotype: The junction does not match germline at one end; this may be a read error. The V call is TRBV3-1, the J call TRBJ2-4; D is uncertain. This CDR3 has 15 amino acids. CDR1 is LGHDT and CDR2 is YNNKEL in the germline V gene (reference sequence). CDR3 sequence reads: CASSQDGKISYEQHF. The CDR3 coding sequence is TGTGCCAGCAGCCAAGATGGGAAGATTTCCTACGAGCAGCACTTC.